This note documents a single T cell receptor (beta chain) sequence. The antigen remains unidentified. This record belongs to a study of OX40 agonist ivuxolimab in advanced cancers. Study-wide context: Prior checkpoint blockade (anti-PD-1, anti-PD-L1 or anti-CTLA-4) was permitted; approximately 41% had it. The study's findings and limits: Relatively little clonal expansion, among the lowest observed, appeared in partial responders at 0.1-3.0 mg/kg.

The CDR3 is 14 amino acids. V lost 2 bases and J lost 0, with 7 bases in between. Germline V gene lookup returns CDR1 MDHEN and CDR2 SYDVKM. The protocol was immunoSEQ multiplex PCR, while the TCRdb copy is restricted to in-frame clones and leaves out a portion. Of over 45,000 clones listed, approximately 82% are singletons. This sample comprised CD4+ or CD8+ T cells sorted from blood, obtained in a trial of the OX40 agonist ivuxolimab. This sequence joins TRBV28 and TRBJ1-2; D is possibly TRBD1 (5 bases). The TCR was taken from an adult with an advanced solid tumor such as melanoma, head and neck, liver or kidney cancer. CDR3 loop: CASSLGHANYGYTF. CDR3 bases: TGTGCCAGCAGTTTAGGACACGCTAACTATGGCTACACCTTC.